The 14 T cell receptor beta chains given below trace back to one sample, sequenced in a study of regulatory T cells in long-lasting Graves disease. Time point noted: newly diagnosed GD, antithyroid drugs for less than 3 months. RNA from PBMCs was the source of the TCR library. Arm-PCR with iRepertoire HTBI primers amplified the CDR3 regions for these TCR beta libraries. TCRdb recomputed calls from the multiplex PCR reads with MiXCR, one row per CDR3 protein. The sample carries 540,000 or so distinct CDR3 sequences, about 13% recorded once. The data were also submitted as part of a second study, on T cells in Graves' hyperthyroidism and ophthalmopathy.

Sequences were derived from peripheral blood mononuclear cells (PBMCs), sampled at new diagnosis, from a patient treated with antithyroid drugs. All receptors come from a man aged 25 to 45 with Graves disease.

This clonotype was seen many times. V usage is TRBV12-3 or TRBV12-4 and J usage is TRBJ1-5; no firm D call. The CDR3 loop spans 16 amino acids. Between the trimmed V and J ends, which lost 5 bases and 7 bases, there was a span of 21 bases. The CDR3, as DNA: TGTGCCAGCAGTCAGAGTGGAGGGCGGGTAGGACAGCCCCAGCATTTT. The encoded protein is CASSQSGGRVGQPQHF.

In its sample, this clonotype was seen many times. The rearrangement uses TRBV12-3 or TRBV12-4 and TRBJ2-7; TRBD1 is a possible D gene (5 bases). V dropped 4 bases and J dropped 5 bases, with 15 bases sitting between them. The CDR3 has 14 amino acids. This chain's CDR3 is CASSSSQVLHEQYF. The CDR3 nucleotides are TGTGCCAGCAGTTCATCACAGGTGTTGCACGAGCAGTACTTC.

This clonotype was observed at least ten times. V and J are TRBV20-1 and TRBJ2-3; D is perhaps TRBD1 (6 bases). Trimming cost V 6 bases and J 5 bases, with 15 bases left between them. The CDR3 length is 13 residues. Germline values: CDR1 DFQATT, CDR2 SNEGSKA (reference sequence). The CDR3 nucleotides are TGCAGTGCCCCCTCAGGGGCCGTAGATACGCAGTATTTT. This codes for CSAPSGAVDTQYF.

At least ten counts were recorded for this clonotype. The chain uses TRBV3-1 and TRBJ2-7, with D perhaps TRBD1 or TRBD2 (5 bases each). The CDR3 is 16 residues long. V was shortened by 0 bases and J by 4 bases, with 16 bases between the two germline ends. Germline CDR1 and CDR2: LGHDT and YNNKEL (reference sequence). CDR3 DNA: TGTGCCAGCAGCCAAGATCGAGGGGACCGTGGGTACGAGCAGTACTTC. Translated, it gives CASSQDRGDRGYEQYF.

This clonotype was detected many times. The chain recombines TRBV14 with TRBJ2-3; TRBD2 matches 11 bases. This CDR3 region has 16 residues. The V segment lost 2 bases and the J segment 2 bases; nucleotides outside the gene matches: 3. Germline CDR1 and CDR2: SGHDN and FVKESK. The CDR3 coding sequence is TGTGCCAGCAGCCAAAGACTAGCGGGGTACACAGATACGCAGTATTTT. This gives the protein CASSQRLAGYTDTQYF.

This clonotype was seen a handful of times. The V and J genes are TRBV20-1 and TRBJ2-7; D not resolved. Germline CDR1 DFQATT, CDR2 SNEGSKA (reference sequence). There are 13 residues in the CDR3. V gave up 5 bases and J gave up 0 bases, with 11 bases separating them. Here the CDR3 DNA reads TGCAGTGCTCCTTACCCCGTCTCCTACGAGCAGTACTTC. Translation: CSAPYPVSYEQYF.

This clonotype has a handful of counts. The chain has TRBV27 and TRBJ2-1; D remains unclear. The V and J ends lost 6 bases and 0 bases respectively, with 6 bases between them. The length of the CDR3 is 13 residues. Germline V gene sequence: CDR1 MNHEY, CDR2 SMNVEV (reference sequence). The CDR3 bases are TGTGCCAGCAGCATTAGCTCCTACAATGAGCAGTTCTTC. It translates to CASSISSYNEQFF.

This clonotype has a count of ten or more. The chain has TRBV2 and TRBJ2-3; possibly TRBD1 for D (6 bases). The CDR3 runs 15 residues. V lost 2 bases and J lost 3, with 12 bases in between. CDR1 and CDR2 from the germline V gene are SNHLY and FYNNEI. The CDR3 here is CASSERRGGTDTQYF. In nucleotides, the CDR3 is TGTGCCAGCAGTGAACGCAGGGGTGGAACAGATACGCAGTATTTT.

The chain recombines TRBV20-1 with TRBJ2-3; D might be TRBD1 (7 bases). Between the trimmed V and J ends, which lost 1 base and 0 bases, there was a span of 11 bases. The length of the CDR3 is 15 residues. Germline V gene data show CDR1 as DFQATT and CDR2 as SNEGSKA (reference sequence). CDR3: CSARGGDSSTDTQYF. DNA for the CDR3: TGCAGTGCTAGAGGCGGGGACAGTAGCACAGATACGCAGTATTTT.

V gene TRBV9 combines with J gene TRBJ1-2; no reliable D call. V was shortened by 4 bases and J by 8 bases, with 15 bases between the two germline ends. The V gene's germline CDR1 is SGDLS and CDR2 YYNGEE. CDR3 size: 13 residues. The CDR3 region has the DNA TGTGCCAGCAGCCATAGTACACCGGGGGGCTACACCTTC. Amino acids: CASSHSTPGGYTF.

This clonotype has a handful of counts. The CDR3 bases are TGTGCCAGCTCACCACGACTCGGGGAAGAGCAGTTCTTC. Its translation is CASSPRLGEEQFF. The chain employs TRBV18 and TRBJ2-1, with D perhaps matching TRBD2 (5 bases). The ends were cut back, 1 base at V and 10 bases at J, with 11 bases in the middle. The CDR3 spans 13 residues. Per germline, CDR1 KGHSH and CDR2 LQKENI. Drawing the rest from reference TRBV18 and TRBJ2-1, the complete variable domain is NAGVMQNPRHLVRRRGQEARLRCSPMKGHSHVYWYRQLPEEGLKFMVYLQKENIIDESGMPKERFSAEFPKEGPSILRIQQVVRGDSAAYFCASSPRLGEEQFFGPGTRLTVL.

This clonotype turned up a few times. This sequence joins TRBV9 and TRBJ1-1; 7 bases match TRBD1. Germline CDR1 and CDR2: SGDLS and YYNGEE. This CDR3 has 16 residues. V gave up 0 bases and J gave up 0 bases; unmatched junction bases: 5. CDR3 in amino acids: CASSVGQGDMNTEAFF. The CDR3, as DNA: TGTGCCAGCAGCGTAGGGCAGGGGGATATGAACACTGAAGCTTTCTTT.

This chain links TRBV30 with TRBJ2-3; TRBD1 matches 8 bases. The CDR3 extends over 12 amino acids. Germline-derived CDR1 and CDR2 are GTSNPN and SVGIG (reference sequence). V gave up 7 bases and J gave up 5 bases; unmatched junction bases: 5. CDR3 bases: TGTGCCTTCTCAGGGGGCAGAGATACGCAGTATTTT. Translated: CAFSGGRDTQYF.

The chain couples TRBV5-4 to TRBJ2-6; 7 bases match TRBD1. This CDR3 has 18 amino acids. Per germline, CDR1 SGHNT and CDR2 YYREEE (reference sequence). Losses at the gene ends were 5 bases for V and 0 bases for J; bases not matched to a gene: 11. The CDR3 region is CASRSPGQKISGANVLTF. The CDR3 DNA is TGTGCCAGCAGGTCCCCGGGACAGAAAATCTCTGGGGCCAACGTCCTGACTTTC. Full variable domain (missing parts from reference TRBV5-4 and TRBJ2-6): ETGVTQSPTHLIKTRGQQVTLRCSSQSGHNTVSWYQQALGQGPQFIFQYYREEENGRGNFPPRFSGLQFPNYSSELNVNALELDDSALYLCASRSPGQKISGANVLTFGAGSRLTVL.